This TCR beta chain originates from a study of blood T cells in healthy people across ages. Trimming removed 6 bases from V and 6 bases from J; junction bases left unmatched: 1. The length of the CDR3 is 13 residues. The germline CDR1 and CDR2 sequences are MNHNY and SVGAGI (reference sequence). Together with a sample-barcoded 5' primer, a J-beta primer mix was included in a second PCR lasting 7 to 11 cycles. Every sample gave at least 2.5 million paired-end reads containing CDR3. TCRdb re-called the 5' RACE reads through MiXCR, storing one row per CDR3 protein. The table has 1.8 million or so distinct CDR3 sequences, approximately 40% seen once.

This TCR was recovered from a human donor in good health. What was sequenced was blood. The rearrangement links TRBV6-6 to TRBJ2-3; 12 bases map to TRBD2. The CDR3 is CASRLAGGDTQYF. DNA for the CDR3: TGTGCCAGCAGACTAGCGGGGGGTGATACGCAGTATTTT.